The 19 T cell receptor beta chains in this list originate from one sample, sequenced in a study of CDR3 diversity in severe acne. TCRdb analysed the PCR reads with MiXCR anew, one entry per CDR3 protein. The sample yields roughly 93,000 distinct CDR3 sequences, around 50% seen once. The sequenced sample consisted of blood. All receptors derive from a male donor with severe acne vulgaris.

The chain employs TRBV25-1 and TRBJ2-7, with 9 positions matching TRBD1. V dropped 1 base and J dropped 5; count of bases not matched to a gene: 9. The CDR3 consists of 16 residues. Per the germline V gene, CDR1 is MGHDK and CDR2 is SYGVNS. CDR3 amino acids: CASSESIGTGNHEQYF. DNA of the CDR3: TGTGCCAGCAGTGAATCTATAGGGACAGGGAACCACGAGCAGTACTTC.

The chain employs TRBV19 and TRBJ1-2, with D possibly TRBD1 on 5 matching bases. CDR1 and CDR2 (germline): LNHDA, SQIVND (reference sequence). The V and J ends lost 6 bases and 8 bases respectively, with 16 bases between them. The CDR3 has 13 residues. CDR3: CASSAQAYEGYTF. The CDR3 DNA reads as TGTGCCAGTAGCGCACAGGCTTATGAGGGCTACACCTTC. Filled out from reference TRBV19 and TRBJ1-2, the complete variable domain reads DGGITQSPKYLFRKEGQNVTLSCEQNLNHDAMYWYRQDPGQGLRLIYYSQIVNDFQKGDIAEGYSVSREKKESFPLTVTSAQKNPTAFYLCASSAQAYEGYTFGSGTRLTVV.

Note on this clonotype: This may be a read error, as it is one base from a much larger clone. CDR3 sequence reads: CSAQTGIGGYAF. The CDR3, as DNA: TGCAGTGCCCAAACAGGGATCGGTGGCTACGCCTTC. The rearrangement uses TRBV20-1 and TRBJ1-2, with a possible D match to TRBD1 (6 bases). This CDR3 is built from 12 residues. CDR1 is DFQATT and CDR2 is SNEGSKA in the germline V gene (reference sequence).

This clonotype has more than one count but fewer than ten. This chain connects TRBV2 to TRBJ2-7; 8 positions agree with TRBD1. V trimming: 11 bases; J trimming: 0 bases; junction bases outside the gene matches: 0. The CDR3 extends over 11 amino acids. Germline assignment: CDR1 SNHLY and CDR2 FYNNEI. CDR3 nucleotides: TGTGCCGGACAGGGCTCCTACGAGCAGTACTTC. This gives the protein CAGQGSYEQYF.

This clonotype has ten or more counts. The CDR3 DNA reads as TGCAGTGCTAGAGCTAGACAGTGGTATAGCAATCAGCCCCAGCATTTT. Protein product: CSARARQWYSNQPQHF. The genes are TRBV20-1 and TRBJ1-5; a weak D match, TRBD1 (5 bases). Trimming removed 1 base from V and 0 bases from J, with 13 bases in between. CDR1 is DFQATT and CDR2 is SNEGSKA in the germline V gene (reference sequence). This CDR3 has 16 residues.

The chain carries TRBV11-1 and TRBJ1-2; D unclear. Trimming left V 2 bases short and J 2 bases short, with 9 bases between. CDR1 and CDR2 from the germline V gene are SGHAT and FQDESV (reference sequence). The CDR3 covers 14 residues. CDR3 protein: CASSLNSMNYGYTF. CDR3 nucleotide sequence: TGTGCCAGCAGCTTAAACAGTATGAACTATGGCTACACCTTC.

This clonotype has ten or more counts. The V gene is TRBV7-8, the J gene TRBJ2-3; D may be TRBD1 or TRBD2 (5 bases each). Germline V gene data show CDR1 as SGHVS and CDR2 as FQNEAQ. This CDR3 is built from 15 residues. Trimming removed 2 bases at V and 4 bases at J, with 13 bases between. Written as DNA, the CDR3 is TGTGCCAGCAGCTTACAGCGGCAGGGCGCAGATACGCAGTATTTT. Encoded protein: CASSLQRQGADTQYF.

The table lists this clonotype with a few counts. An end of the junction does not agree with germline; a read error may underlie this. The CDR3 here is CAWSSSNPRGLDF. DNA of the CDR3: TGTGCCTGGAGCTCAAGCAACCCCAGGGGGCTGGACTTC. V gene TRBV30 combines with J gene TRBJ2-1; the match to TRBD1 covers 8 bases. This CDR3 has 13 residues. From germline, CDR1 is GTSNPN and CDR2 SVGIG (reference sequence).

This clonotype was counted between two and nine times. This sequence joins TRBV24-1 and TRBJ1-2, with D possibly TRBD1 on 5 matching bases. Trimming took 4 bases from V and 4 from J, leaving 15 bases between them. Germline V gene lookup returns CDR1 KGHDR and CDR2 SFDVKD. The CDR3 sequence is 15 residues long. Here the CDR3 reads CATSDTTEGRYGYTF. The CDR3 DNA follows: TGTGCCACCAGTGACACGACCGAGGGGCGCTATGGCTACACCTTC.

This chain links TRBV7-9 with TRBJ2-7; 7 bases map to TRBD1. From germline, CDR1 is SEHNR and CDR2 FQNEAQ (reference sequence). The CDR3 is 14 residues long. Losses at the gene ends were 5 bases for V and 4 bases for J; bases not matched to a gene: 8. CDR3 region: CASSPTGQNYEQYF. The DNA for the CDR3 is TGTGCCAGCAGCCCGACGGGACAGAATTACGAGCAGTACTTC.

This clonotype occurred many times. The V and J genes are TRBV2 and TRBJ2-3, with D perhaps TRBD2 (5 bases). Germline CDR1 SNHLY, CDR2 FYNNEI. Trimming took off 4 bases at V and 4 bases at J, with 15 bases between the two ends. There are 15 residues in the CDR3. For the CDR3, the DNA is TGTGCCAGCAGTGGGGCTGGGAGTAACGCAGATACGCAGTATTTT. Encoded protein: CASSGAGSNADTQYF.

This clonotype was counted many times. CDR3 sequence (DNA): TGCAGTGCTAGACCCGGGATCGCGGGATATAATTCACCCCTCCACTTT. This sequence encodes CSARPGIAGYNSPLHF. The rearrangement uses TRBV20-1 and TRBJ1-6; no clear D. Germline-derived CDR1 and CDR2 are DFQATT and SNEGSKA (reference sequence). The CDR3 has 16 amino acids. V gave up 2 bases and J gave up 4 bases, with 15 bases separating them.

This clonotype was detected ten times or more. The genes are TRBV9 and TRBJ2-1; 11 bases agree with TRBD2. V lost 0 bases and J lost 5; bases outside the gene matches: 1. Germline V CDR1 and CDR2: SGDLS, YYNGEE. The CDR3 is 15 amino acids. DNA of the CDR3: TGTGCCAGCAGCGTAGGACTAGCGGGACACAATGAGCAGTTCTTC. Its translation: CASSVGLAGHNEQFF. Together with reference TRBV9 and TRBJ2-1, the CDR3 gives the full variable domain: DSGVTQTPKHLITATGQRVTLRCSPRSGDLSVYWYQQSLDQGLQFLIQYYNGEERAKGNILERFSAQQFPDLHSELNLSSLELGDSALYFCASSVGLAGHNEQFFGPGTRLTVL.

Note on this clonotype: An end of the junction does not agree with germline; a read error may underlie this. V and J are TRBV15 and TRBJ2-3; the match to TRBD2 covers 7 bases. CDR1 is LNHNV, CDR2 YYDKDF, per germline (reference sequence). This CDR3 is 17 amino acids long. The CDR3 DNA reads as TGTGCCACCGGCAGAGGGGAGGGGCCCACTAGCACAGATACGCAGTATTTT. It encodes CATGRGEGPTSTDTQYF.

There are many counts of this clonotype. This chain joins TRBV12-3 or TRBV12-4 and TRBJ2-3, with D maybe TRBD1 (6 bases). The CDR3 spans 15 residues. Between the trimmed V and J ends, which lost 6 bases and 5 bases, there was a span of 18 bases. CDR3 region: CASSRSGVGRDTQYF. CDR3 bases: TGTGCCAGCAGCCGATCAGGGGTTGGTCGAGATACGCAGTATTTT.

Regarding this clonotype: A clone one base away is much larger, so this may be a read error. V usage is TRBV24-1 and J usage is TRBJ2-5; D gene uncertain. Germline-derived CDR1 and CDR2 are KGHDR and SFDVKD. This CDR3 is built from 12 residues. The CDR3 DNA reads TGTGCCGCCAGTGATTTGGCGGAGACCCAGTACTTC. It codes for CAASDLAETQYF.

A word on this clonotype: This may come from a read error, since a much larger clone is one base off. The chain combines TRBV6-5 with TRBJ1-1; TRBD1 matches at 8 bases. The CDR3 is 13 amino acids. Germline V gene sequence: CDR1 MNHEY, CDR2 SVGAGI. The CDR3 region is CASTDRVGVEASF. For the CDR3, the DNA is TGTGCCAGCACGGACAGGGTAGGGGTTGAAGCTTCCTTT.

CDR3 DNA sequence: TGTGCCAGCAGCGGAGGGCTAGGCGGGGAGAATGAGCAGTTCTTC. Protein: CASSGGLGGENEQFF. The chain is built from TRBV9 and TRBJ2-1; D is possibly TRBD2 (6 bases). V gave up 3 bases and J gave up 7 bases, with 17 bases separating them. The CDR3 is 15 amino acids. The V gene's germline CDR1 is SGDLS and CDR2 YYNGEE.

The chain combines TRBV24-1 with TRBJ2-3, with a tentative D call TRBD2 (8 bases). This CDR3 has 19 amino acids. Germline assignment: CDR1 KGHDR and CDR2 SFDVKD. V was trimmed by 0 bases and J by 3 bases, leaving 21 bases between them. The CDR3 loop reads CATSDLSGGGLHGTDTQYF. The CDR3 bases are TGTGCCACCAGTGATTTGTCGGGAGGGGGCCTCCACGGTACAGATACGCAGTATTTT.